This is a list of T cell receptor beta chains from one sample in a study of blood T cell repertoires in COVID-19. The protocol was immunoSEQ multiplex PCR, while the TCRdb copy is restricted to in-frame clones and leaves out a portion. The table lists over 100,000 clones, 82% of them singletons. The specimen sequenced was peripheral blood. Receptors originate from a man aged 65-85 years with acute or convalescent COVID-19. Each CDR3 is given with its conserved first and last residue. The D gene is left open where the match is weak. Where a row states a size, it is once, few, many or the class of an expanded clone; other rows omit it.

j_call v_call clone_size d_call cdr3_aa cdr3_nt
TRBJ1-2 TRBV2 once TRBD1 CARGDREVRGYTF TGTGCCAGGGGAGACAGGGAAGTTCGAGGCTACACCTTC
TRBJ1-2 TRBV24-1 NA NA CATSDPGFGYTF TGTGCCACCAGTGATCCAGGGTTTGGCTACACCTTC
TRBJ1-2 TRBV6-4 NA TRBD1 CASKVDRDYGYTF TGTGCCAGCAAAGTGGACAGGGACTATGGCTACACCTTC
TRBJ2-7 TRBV19 NA TRBD1 CASSPNQGARYEQYF TGTGCCAGTAGTCCAAATCAGGGGGCGCGATACGAGCAGTACTTC
TRBJ1-2 TRBV6-1 NA NA CASSEHPSSLRGGYTF TGTGCCAGCAGTGAACATCCGAGTTCGCTTAGGGGTGGCTACACCTTC
TRBJ2-7 TRBV5-1 NA NA CASSPQQGGEQYF TGCGCCAGCAGCCCTCAACAGGGTGGGGAGCAGTACTTC
TRBJ1-5 TRBV24-1 NA NA CATSDPRTGDQPQHF TGTGCCACCAGTGATCCTCGGACGGGGGATCAGCCCCAGCATTTT
TRBJ1-2 TRBV28 NA NA CASGQFPNYGYTF TGTGCCAGCGGCCAGTTCCCTAACTATGGCTACACCTTC
TRBJ1-5 TRBV28 NA TRBD1 CASSHRDRANQPQHF TGTGCCAGCAGTCACCGGGACAGGGCCAATCAGCCCCAGCATTTT
TRBJ1-3 TRBV10-3 NA TRBD1 CAMNSQGELGNTIYF TGTGCCATGAATAGCCAGGGGGAACTTGGAAACACCATATATTTT
TRBJ2-3 TRBV9 few TRBD2 CASSASGSQDTQYF TGTGCCAGCAGCGCTAGCGGGAGCCAAGATACGCAGTATTTT
TRBJ2-5 TRBV5-4 NA NA CASSTRLGETQYF TGTGCCAGCAGCACGAGACTAGGAGAGACCCAGTACTTC
TRBJ1-1 TRBV13 NA TRBD1 CASSLLGGEGMNTEAFF TGTGCCAGCAGCTTACTAGGGGGCGAAGGGATGAACACTGAAGCTTTCTTT
TRBJ2-2 TRBV6-5 NA TRBD1 CASSTGGFAGELFF TGTGCCAGCAGTACAGGGGGTTTCGCCGGGGAGCTGTTTTTT
TRBJ1-1 TRBV12-3/TRBV12-4 NA NA CASSPNDYTEAFF TGTGCCAGCAGTCCAAACGACTACACTGAAGCTTTCTTT
TRBJ1-1 TRBV27 NA NA CASKRDTTKVNTEAFF TGTGCCAGCAAGCGGGACACCACGAAAGTGAACACTGAAGCTTTCTTT
TRBJ2-4 TRBV5-6 few TRBD1 CASSFIDRGIDNIQYF TGTGCCAGCAGCTTTATCGACAGGGGCATCGATAACATTCAGTACTTC
TRBJ2-4 TRBV5-1 NA NA CASSLGTTDIQYF TGCGCCAGCAGCTTGGGGACAACGGACATTCAGTACTTC
TRBJ1-1 TRBV5-1 NA NA CASSKAGEGTEAFF TGCGCCAGCAGCAAAGCGGGGGAGGGCACTGAAGCTTTCTTT
TRBJ1-2 TRBV6-1 NA TRBD1 CASREGTGPVYGYTF TGTGCCAGCAGGGAAGGGACAGGGCCCGTCTATGGCTACACCTTC
TRBJ1-1 TRBV5-1 NA NA CASSVPGLTNTEAFF TGCGCCAGCAGCGTGCCGGGACTAACCAACACTGAAGCTTTCTTT
TRBJ2-7 TRBV9 NA TRBD1 CASSVAGTGGAGSYEQYF TGTGCCAGCAGCGTAGCCGGGACAGGGGGCGCGGGATCCTACGAGCAGTACTTC
TRBJ2-7 TRBV19 few NA CASSNAGNQQYF TGTGCCAGTAGTAATGCGGGGAACCAGCAGTACTTC
TRBJ1-1 TRBV10-2 NA NA CASSPSPLQGTEAFF TGCGCCAGCAGTCCATCCCCCCTTCAGGGGACTGAAGCTTTCTTT
TRBJ1-1 TRBV7-3 NA TRBD1 CASSSSSTGRTEAFF TGTGCCAGCAGCTCCTCATCGACAGGGAGGACTGAAGCTTTCTTT
TRBJ1-1 TRBV12-3/TRBV12-4 NA NA CASSAWGQTEAFF TGTGCCAGCTCAGCTTGGGGACAAACTGAAGCTTTCTTT
TRBJ2-3 TRBV6-4 NA NA CASSVKSGDTDTQYF TGTGCCAGCAGTGTGAAATCGGGAGACACAGATACGCAGTATTTT
TRBJ2-4 TRBV6-5 NA TRBD2 CASSYGGGAKNIQYF TGTGCCAGCAGTTACGGCGGGGGGGCCAAAAACATTCAGTACTTC
TRBJ1-1 TRBV19 NA TRBD1 CASSIQGDTEAFF TGTGCCAGTAGTATCCAGGGGGACACTGAAGCTTTCTTT
TRBJ1-2 TRBV28 NA TRBD1 CASSSRRDSYYGYTF TGTGCCAGCAGTTCCCGCCGGGACAGCTACTATGGCTACACCTTC
TRBJ2-3 TRBV18 NA NA CASSPLSGEVDTQYF TGTGCCAGCTCACCACTTTCGGGGGAGGTAGATACGCAGTATTTT